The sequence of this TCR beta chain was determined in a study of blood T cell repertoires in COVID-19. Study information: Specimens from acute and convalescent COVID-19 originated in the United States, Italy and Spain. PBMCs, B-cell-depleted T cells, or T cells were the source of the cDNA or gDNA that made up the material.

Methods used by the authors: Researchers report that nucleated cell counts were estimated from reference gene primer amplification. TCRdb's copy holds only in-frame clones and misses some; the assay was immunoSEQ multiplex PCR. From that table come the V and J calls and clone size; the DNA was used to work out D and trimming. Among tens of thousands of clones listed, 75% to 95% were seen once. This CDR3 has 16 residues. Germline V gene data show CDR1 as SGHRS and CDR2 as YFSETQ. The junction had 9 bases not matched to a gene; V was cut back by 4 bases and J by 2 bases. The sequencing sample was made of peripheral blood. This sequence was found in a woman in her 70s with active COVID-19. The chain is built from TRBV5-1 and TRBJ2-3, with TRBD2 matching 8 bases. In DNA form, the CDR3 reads TGCGCCAGCAGCCACGGGAGGGCTGTATACACAGATACGCAGTATTTT. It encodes CASSHGRAVYTDTQYF.